This is a list of T cell receptor beta chains from one sample in a study of response to subunit inactivated influenza vaccine. TCRdb re-derived calls from the RT-PCR reads in MiXCR, one entry per CDR3 protein. The table includes more than 550,000 distinct CDR3 sequences, about 11% detected once. The sequenced sample was PBMCs from blood, obtained on the day of vaccination. The receptors originated from a middle-aged man who received an inactivated influenza vaccine. CDR3s include the opening cysteine and the closing phenylalanine or tryptophan. A D gene is named only where the DNA matches it firmly. Size is omitted from some rows. Given values are once, few, many or a class for expanded clones.

-,TRBD1,TRBJ2-1,TRBV28,CAGRKQGIGEQFF,TGTGCCGGCAGAAAACAGGGGATTGGAGAGCAGTTCTTC
few,-,TRBJ2-7,TRBV7-2,CASSLDRLGQYF,TGTGCCAGCAGCCTCGACAGGCTCGGGCAGTACTTC
-,TRBD2,TRBJ2-4,TRBV12-3/TRBV12-4,CASSTSGAIQYF,TGTGCCAGCAGTACTAGCGGGGCCATTCAGTACTTC
few,-,TRBJ2-7,TRBV2,CASNTDSSSYEQYF,TGTGCCAGCAACACTGACAGTTCCTCCTACGAGCAGTACTTC
many,-,TRBJ2-3,TRBV14,CASSPPPTPRGSDTQYF,TGTGCCAGCAGCCCCCCCCCGACACCACGAGGTTCAGATACGCAGTATTTT
few,-,TRBJ1-6,TRBV6-2/TRBV6-3,CASSYESSGIGYRSPLHF,TGTGCCAGCAGTTACGAATCGTCCGGGATTGGGTACCGATCACCCCTCCACTTT
few,-,TRBJ1-1,TRBV6-1,CASKGIMTVGPEAFF,TGTGCCAGCAAGGGAATAATGACAGTGGGTCCTGAAGCTTTCTTT
few,-,TRBJ2-2,TRBV5-1,CASSLAIDAVGELFF,TGCGCCAGCAGCTTGGCCATAGACGCAGTCGGGGAGCTGTTTTTT
few,-,TRBJ1-2,TRBV3-1,CASSQVVGRGASGYTF,TGTGCCAGCAGCCAAGTAGTCGGAAGGGGAGCTTCCGGCTACACCTTC
-,TRBD1,TRBJ2-1,TRBV3-1,CASSTRDRGFGSYNEQFF,TGTGCCAGCAGCACCCGGGACAGGGGTTTCGGGTCCTACAATGAGCAGTTCTTC
many,-,TRBJ2-1,TRBV5-1,CASSLAPGVMFF,TGCGCCAGCAGCTTGGCCCCGGGGGTGATGTTCTTC
-,-,TRBJ2-2,TRBV4-3,CASSHPDTPNTGELFF,TGCGCCAGCAGCCACCCCGACACCCCGAACACCGGGGAGCTGTTTTTT
-,TRBD1,TRBJ2-3,TRBV4-3,CASSRDSSYTDTQYF,TGCGCCAGCAGCCGGGACAGCTCATACACAGATACGCAGTATTTT
many,-,TRBJ2-7,TRBV3-1,CASSDPGRGQYEQYF,TGTGCCAGCAGCGATCCGGGACGTGGGCAGTACGAGCAGTACTTC
few,TRBD2,TRBJ2-5,TRBV28,CASSRLRLAVETQYF,TGTGCCAGCAGTCGACTAAGACTAGCCGTAGAGACCCAGTACTTC
-,-,TRBJ1-4,TRBV7-9,CASSQTVETNEKLFF,TGTGCCAGCAGCCAAACCGTAGAGACTAATGAAAAACTGTTTTTT
many,TRBD2,TRBJ2-7,TRBV5-1,CASTPWGGGSYEQYF,TGCGCCAGCACGCCCTGGGGCGGGGGTTCCTACGAGCAGTACTTC
-,-,TRBJ1-2,TRBV6-2/TRBV6-3,CASTDRRNYGYTF,TGTGCCAGCACGGACCGACGAAACTATGGCTACACCTTC
-,TRBD2,TRBJ2-1,TRBV5-5,CASSLGASGVSYNEQFF,TGTGCCAGCAGCTTGGGCGCTAGCGGGGTCTCCTACAATGAGCAGTTCTTC
few,-,TRBJ2-2,TRBV10-2,CASGFTRDTGELFF,TGCGCCAGCGGCTTTACACGGGACACCGGGGAGCTGTTTTTT
many,-,TRBJ2-7,TRBV29-1,CSVTLAYEQYF,TGCAGCGTTACGTTGGCCTACGAGCAGTACTTC
few,TRBD2,TRBJ2-1,TRBV28,CASSSPGLANEQFF,TGTGCCAGCAGTTCCCCAGGACTAGCGAATGAGCAGTTCTTC
-,-,TRBJ2-7,TRBV7-2,CASSLVADVDYEQYF,TGTGCCAGCAGCTTAGTGGCGGACGTAGACTACGAGCAGTACTTC
-,-,TRBJ2-2,TRBV7-9,CASSEISTGELFF,TGTGCCAGCAGCGAGATTTCAACCGGGGAGCTGTTTTTT
-,-,TRBJ2-2,TRBV10-3,CATTDRIRNTGELFF,TGTGCCACCACTGACAGAATAAGAAACACCGGGGAGCTGTTTTTT
many,TRBD2,TRBJ2-7,TRBV5-1,CASSLLSGGYEQYF,TGCGCCAGCAGCTTGTTGTCGGGGGGCTACGAGCAGTACTTC
-,TRBD1,TRBJ2-5,TRBV5-1,CASSPGTGKLETQYF,TGCGCCAGCAGCCCCGGGACAGGGAAGTTGGAGACCCAGTACTTC
many,-,TRBJ2-7,TRBV4-3,CASSQDNTPSSYEQYF,TGCGCCAGCAGCCAAGACAACACACCGAGCTCCTACGAGCAGTACTTC
-,TRBD2,TRBJ2-7,TRBV7-2,CASSLDSGRAYEQYF,TGTGCCAGCAGCTTGGATAGCGGGAGGGCCTACGAGCAGTACTTC
-,TRBD1,TRBJ1-2,TRBV20-1,CSARATGTGGDGYTF,TGCAGTGCTAGAGCAACCGGGACAGGGGGCGATGGCTACACCTTC
-,-,TRBJ2-2,TRBV20-1,CSAQPDLGGELFF,TGCAGTGCCCAGCCCGATTTGGGCGGGGAGCTGTTTTTT
few,-,TRBJ1-5,TRBV6-2/TRBV6-3,CASSYNGQGHQPQHF,TGTGCCAGCAGTTACAATGGCCAGGGCCATCAGCCCCAGCATTTT
-,-,TRBJ2-7,TRBV28,CASRAQGSLSYEQYF,TGTGCCAGCAGAGCACAGGGTTCTTTGTCCTACGAGCAGTACTTC
many,TRBD1,TRBJ1-2,TRBV6-5,CASSYSNRGYGYTF,TGTGCCAGCAGTTACTCGAACAGGGGGTATGGCTACACCTTC
few,-,TRBJ2-7,TRBV5-1,CASKRGVRSAEQYF,TGCGCCAGCAAACGCGGGGTACGCAGCGCCGAGCAGTACTTC
few,TRBD2,TRBJ2-5,TRBV7-2,CASSFRLARGETQYF,TGTGCCAGCAGCTTTCGACTAGCGCGGGGAGAGACCCAGTACTTC
few,-,TRBJ2-3,TRBV20-1,CSASVAAGRGDTQYF,TGCAGTGCTAGTGTAGCGGCTGGCCGGGGAGATACGCAGTATTTT
few,-,TRBJ1-2,TRBV4-3,CASSQDSRGMGYGYTF,TGCGCCAGCAGCCAAGATTCGAGGGGAATGGGCTATGGCTACACCTTC
-,-,TRBJ2-3,TRBV20-1,CSATTQNTDTQYF,TGCAGTGCTACGACTCAGAACACAGATACGCAGTATTTT
-,TRBD2,TRBJ2-3,TRBV6-1,CASYSGTSGIGDTQYF,TGTGCCAGCTACTCAGGGACTAGCGGGATCGGAGATACGCAGTATTTT
-,-,TRBJ2-3,TRBV7-8,CASSLDLNGPGDTQYF,TGTGCCAGCAGCTTAGATCTGAACGGGCCGGGGGATACGCAGTATTTT
-,-,TRBJ1-1,TRBV12-3/TRBV12-4,CASSMRSNTEAFF,TGTGCCAGCAGTATGCGGTCCAACACTGAAGCTTTCTTT
many,-,TRBJ1-5,TRBV5-1,CASSLGGGEPQHF,TGCGCCAGCAGCTTGGGGGGCGGGGAGCCCCAGCATTTT
-,-,TRBJ1-3,TRBV5-1,CASSAGQHSGNTIYF,TGCGCCAGCAGCGCGGGACAACACTCTGGAAACACCATATATTTT
few,-,TRBJ2-1,TRBV28,CASSLWRGGKDDEQFF,TGTGCCAGCAGTTTATGGCGGGGCGGCAAGGACGATGAGCAGTTCTTC
-,TRBD2,TRBJ2-7,TRBV20-1,CSAPTSGRRHEQYF,TGCAGTGCACCTACTAGCGGGAGACGCCACGAGCAGTACTTC